This entry concerns a single TCR beta chain. TCR beta libraries were built with iRepertoire HTBI primers and Arm-PCR of CDR3 regions. One entry per CDR3 protein, called by TCRdb with MiXCR from the multiplex PCR reads. Counted here are hundreds of thousands of distinct CDR3 sequences, approximately 13% occurring once; the ten biggest clones make up roughly a tenth. Documented time point: newly diagnosed GD, antithyroid drugs for less than 3 months. PBMC-derived RNA was used for the TCR library. This specimen comes from a study of regulatory T cells in long-lasting Graves disease. Germline CDR1 is MNHEY and CDR2 is SVGAGI. This CDR3 has 16 residues. Deletions cut 4 bases from V and 5 bases from J, with 20 bases between. This sample was also put to use in a study of T cells in Graves' hyperthyroidism and ophthalmopathy.

The source material was peripheral blood mononuclear cells (PBMCs), sampled at new diagnosis, from a patient treated with antithyroid drugs. The chain links TRBV6-5 to TRBJ2-5, with D perhaps being TRBD1 or TRBD2 (6 bases each). This receptor was obtained from a man aged 30 to 45 with Graves disease. CDR3 in DNA: TGTGCCAGCAGTTCCCCGGGTCGGGGGCGGTTGGAGACCCAGTACTTC. Translating gives CASSSPGRGRLETQYF.